The source of this TCR beta chain is a study of blood T cell repertoires in COVID-19. Study details: Samples of COVID-19 (acute and convalescent) were obtained from the United States, Italy and Spain. In each case, the material was cDNA or gDNA derived from T cells, B-cell-depleted T cells, or PBMCs.

In the study's own analysis: Cell counts per sample came from amplifying reference gene primers. TCRdb's copy holds only in-frame clones and misses some; the assay was immunoSEQ multiplex PCR. The V and J calls and clone size come from that table; D and trimming were worked out from the DNA. The repertoire holds tens of thousands of clones, with around 84% as singletons. Trimming pared 3 bases from V and 3 bases from J, leaving 17 bases between. Germline values: CDR1 SGHDN, CDR2 FVKESK. CDR3 length equals 16 residues. The source of this sequence is a woman of 80 years or more with acute or convalescent COVID-19. The sequencing input was peripheral blood. The rearrangement links TRBV14 to TRBJ1-2; possibly TRBD1 for D (5 bases). In nucleotides, the CDR3 is TGTGCCAGCAGCCAGATCGGAGTGCAGGGCGACTATGGCTACACCTTC. It specifies CASSQIGVQGDYGYTF.